Below, 23 T cell receptor beta chains from the same sample are listed, as sequenced in a study of blood T cell repertoires in COVID-19. Libraries were prepared by immunoSEQ multiplex PCR; TCRdb keeps only in-frame clonotypes and omits some of them. The sample lists 140,000 to 150,000 clones, 86% seen once, with roughly 3.9% in the top ten. Sequenced input: PBMCs or T cells enriched from blood (not recorded which). Receptor source: a man aged 50-59 years who had recovered from COVID-19.

The rearrangement uses TRBV28 and TRBJ1-3; unclear D gene. Germline V gene lookup returns CDR1 MDHEN and CDR2 SYDVKM. This CDR3 region has 13 residues. V was cut by 11 bases and J by 0 bases, with 11 bases left in between. The CDR3: CADSAVSGNTIYF. The DNA for the CDR3 is TGTGCCGACTCCGCGGTCTCTGGAAACACCATATATTTT.

The chain combines TRBV5-6 with TRBJ1-2, with no clear D. V was pared by 4 bases and J by 6 bases, with 10 bases between. Germline CDR1 SGHDT, CDR2 YYEEEE. This CDR3 has 12 amino acids. As DNA, the CDR3 is TGTGCCAGCAGCCCGCTGAGCCATGGCTACACCTTC. The encoded protein is CASSPLSHGYTF. Full variable domain (outside the CDR3, taken from reference TRBV5-6 and TRBJ1-2): DAGVTQSPTHLIKTRGQQVTLRCSPKSGHDTVSWYQQALGQGPQFIFQYYEEEERQRGNFPDRFSGHQFPNYSSELNVNALLLGDSALYLCASSPLSHGYTFGSGTRLTVV.

The chain couples TRBV15 to TRBJ1-4; D uncertain. The CDR3 has 22 amino acids. Deletions cut 1 base from V and 0 bases from J, with 27 bases between. The germline gives CDR1 LNHNV, CDR2 YYDKDF (reference sequence). This chain's CDR3 is CATSRGGVYMIGPSATNEKLFF. The DNA for the CDR3 is TGTGCCACCAGCAGAGGGGGAGTTTACATGATTGGTCCCTCGGCAACTAATGAAAAACTGTTTTTT.

This clone appeared once. This sequence joins TRBV14 and TRBJ1-2; tentative D call: TRBD1 (5 bases). Germline V lookup: CDR1 SGHDN, CDR2 FVKESK. The CDR3 consists of 13 residues. V lost 4 bases and J lost 2, with 8 bases in between. DNA of the CDR3: TGTGCCAGCAGCCTCCAGGGAAACTATGGCTACACCTTC. Translated: CASSLQGNYGYTF. The whole variable domain, filled in from reference TRBV14 and TRBJ1-2, reads EAGVTQFPSHSVIEKGQTVTLRCDPISGHDNLYWYRRVMGKEIKFLLHFVKESKQDESGMPNNRFLAERTGGTYSTLKVQPAELEDSGVYFCASSLQGNYGYTFGSGTRLTVV.

The CDR3 coding sequence is TGTGCCAGCAGCTTACTACAGGGGGCGAACACTGAAGCTTTCTTT. Its translation is CASSLLQGANTEAFF. The chain recombines TRBV7-6 with TRBJ1-1; 9 bases line up with TRBD1. The CDR3 has 15 residues. The V gene's germline CDR1 is SGHVS and CDR2 FNYEAQ. J was trimmed by 1 base and V by 2 bases; bases with no gene match: 2.

This chain joins TRBV2 and TRBJ1-2, with D possibly TRBD1 on 5 matching bases. Germline V gene sequence: CDR1 SNHLY, CDR2 FYNNEI. V shed 5 bases and J shed 8 bases, with 12 bases lying between them. CDR3 length: 12 amino acids. The CDR3 is CASSSRTRGYTF. CDR3 DNA sequence: TGTGCCAGCAGTTCCCGGACACGCGGCTACACCTTC.

The chain employs TRBV24-1 and TRBJ2-5, with D perhaps matching TRBD1 (6 bases). This CDR3 has 14 residues. Trimming stripped 4 bases from V and 6 bases from J, with 14 bases between. Germline assignment: CDR1 KGHDR and CDR2 SFDVKD. This CDR3 is CATSEARGTKTQYF. CDR3 sequence (DNA): TGTGCCACCAGTGAGGCCAGGGGAACGAAGACCCAGTACTTC.

This rearrangement joins TRBV21-1 to TRBJ1-4. TRBV21-1 is a recognized pseudogene. The CDR3 consists of 18 residues. In nucleotides, the CDR3 is TGTGCCAGCAGCAAAGTCCCCTCCCTAGATCAAACTAATGAAAAACTGTTTTTT. Its translation is CASSKVPSLDQTNEKLFF.

A word on this clone: A read error may account for a junction end that differs from germline. CDR3 in DNA: TGTGCCAGCAGGTTAGGGGGAGGAGAGACCCAGTACTTC. It encodes CASRLGGGETQYF. The rearrangement uses TRBV7-2 and TRBJ2-5; tentatively, D is TRBD1 or TRBD2 (6 bases each). The germline V gene has CDR1 SGHTA and CDR2 FQGNSA. The CDR3 covers 13 residues.

The chain combines TRBV27 with TRBJ2-7; D not certain. This CDR3 has 9 residues. CDR1 is MNHEY and CDR2 is SMNVEV in the germline V gene (reference sequence). The CDR3 here is CARPDVAVV. CDR3 nucleotide sequence: TGTGCCAGACCTGACGTGGCGGTCGTC.

This clone was counted a single time. V and J are TRBV9 and TRBJ2-7; the match to TRBD2 covers 7 bases. This CDR3 has 15 residues. J gave up 0 bases and V 0 bases, and 3 bases lay outside the gene matches. Germline assignment: CDR1 SGDLS and CDR2 YYNGEE. CDR3 sequence reads: CASSVGSSGSYEQYF. DNA for the CDR3: TGTGCCAGCAGCGTAGGTTCTAGCGGCTCCTACGAGCAGTACTTC.

The chain carries TRBV18 and TRBJ2-5; D unresolved. Trimming took 3 bases from V and 5 from J, leaving 13 bases between them. The CDR3 extends over 14 amino acids. CDR1 is KGHSH, CDR2 LQKENI, per germline. CDR3 region: CASSPAGSRETQYF. The DNA for the CDR3 is TGTGCCAGCTCACCGGCCGGGTCGAGGGAGACCCAGTACTTC. Variable domain in full (rest from reference TRBV18 and TRBJ2-5): NAGVMQNPRHLVRRRGQEARLRCSPMKGHSHVYWYRQLPEEGLKFMVYLQKENIIDESGMPKERFSAEFPKEGPSILRIQQVVRGDSAAYFCASSPAGSRETQYFGPGTRLLVL.

The rearrangement uses TRBV19 and TRBJ1-1; D is uncertain. V was shortened by 0 bases and J by 4 bases, with 12 bases between the two germline ends. This CDR3 has 15 residues. Germline assignment: CDR1 LNHDA and CDR2 SQIVND (reference sequence). This CDR3 is CASSIDKAVRTEAFF. The CDR3 DNA reads TGTGCCAGTAGTATAGACAAGGCGGTACGCACTGAAGCTTTCTTT.

The chain couples TRBV7-2 to TRBJ2-7; D gene ambiguous. The CDR3 runs 15 residues. Germline CDR1 SGHTA, CDR2 FQGNSA. CDR3 coding DNA: TGTGCCAGCAGCAAGTCGGTAATTATCTCCCACGAGCAGTACGTC. Translation gives CASSKSVIISHEQYV.

This clone was counted a few times. The rearrangement joins TRBV5-1 to TRBJ2-5; TRBD1 matches at 7 bases. Germline V gene data show CDR1 as SGHRS and CDR2 as YFSETQ. The CDR3 has 15 residues. The junction had 10 bases not matched to a gene; V was cut back by 3 bases and J by 5 bases. For the CDR3, the DNA is TGCGCCAGCAGCTGGTCCGGGACAGTCGCGGAGACCCAGTACTTC. It specifies CASSWSGTVAETQYF.

The J gene is TRBJ1-6, the V gene TRBV3-1 (or the pseudogene TRBV3-2); D is unclear. This CDR3 region has 16 residues. Germline V CDR1 and CDR2: LGHDT, YNNKEL (reference sequence). V lost 1 base, J lost 6 bases, and 13 bases lay in between. The CDR3 protein is CASSQGSGPFNSPLHF. The CDR3 coding sequence is TGTGCCAGCAGCCAAGGGTCTGGGCCATTTAATTCACCCCTCCACTTT.

The V call is TRBV30, the J call TRBJ1-1; 8 bases align to TRBD1. The V segment lost 8 bases and the J segment 5 bases; nucleotides outside the gene matches: 7. This CDR3 spans 12 amino acids. Germline-derived CDR1 and CDR2 are GTSNPN and SVGIG (reference sequence). As DNA, the CDR3 is TGTGCCACCTACAGGGGGGGTACTGAAGCTTTCTTT. As protein: CATYRGGTEAFF.

CDR3 sequence (DNA): TGTGCCAGTAACGAGTTGTGGAGTCAGCCCCAGCATTTT. This translates into CASNELWSQPQHF. The chain links TRBV19 to TRBJ1-5; D is ambiguous. This CDR3 region has 13 residues. The V gene lost 7 bases and the J gene lost 6 bases, with 13 bases spanning the gap. CDR1 and CDR2 from the germline V gene are LNHDA and SQIVND (reference sequence).

CDR3 in DNA: TGTGCCAGCAGCCAAGATGGCGGCGGATACGAGCAGTACGTC. This encodes CASSQDGGGYEQYV. The chain recombines TRBV3-1 (or the pseudogene TRBV3-2) with TRBJ2-7; D ambiguous. The CDR3 runs to 14 residues. Germline V gene sequence: CDR1 LGHDT, CDR2 YNNKEL (reference sequence). Trimming took off 0 bases at V and 4 bases at J, with 10 bases between the two ends.

This rearrangement joins TRBV19 to TRBJ2-7; possible D gene TRBD1, 6 bases. Germline V gene data show CDR1 as LNHDA and CDR2 as SQIVND (reference sequence). Trimming pared 5 bases from V and 2 bases from J, leaving 13 bases between. This CDR3 spans 14 amino acids. The CDR3 spells CASSANRAPYEQYF. The CDR3 DNA reads TGTGCCAGTAGTGCCAACAGGGCTCCCTACGAGCAGTACTTC.

The chain recombines TRBV11-2 with TRBJ2-1; D ambiguous. V was shortened by 0 bases and J by 13 bases, with 13 bases between the two germline ends. This CDR3 contains 13 residues. Germline V gene lookup returns CDR1 SGHAT and CDR2 FQNNGV. The CDR3 region is CASSLDLPSRQFF. The CDR3 DNA is TGTGCCAGCAGCTTAGATCTTCCTAGTCGCCAGTTCTTC. The full variable domain, with the rest looked up from reference TRBV11-2 and TRBJ2-1, is EAGVAQSPRYKIIEKRQSVAFWCNPISGHATLYWYQQILGQGPKLLIQFQNNGVVDDSQLPKDRFSAERLKGVDSTLKIQPAKLEDSAVYLCASSLDLPSRQFFGPGTRLTVL.

CDR3 DNA sequence: TGTGCCAGCAGTGACGCGGGCAGATACATGAACACTGAAGCTTTCTTT. This encodes CASSDAGRYMNTEAFF. The rearrangement links TRBV6-2 or TRBV6-3 to TRBJ1-1; D uncertain. The CDR3 totals 16 residues. Germline-derived CDR1 and CDR2 are MNHEY and SVGEGT. V lost 5 bases, J lost 0 bases, and 16 bases lay in between.

This clone was picked up many times. The chain links TRBV27 to TRBJ1-1; D gene uncertain. This CDR3 is built from 13 residues. V was clipped by 3 bases and J by 1 base, with 6 bases between them. CDR1 is MNHEY, CDR2 SMNVEV, per germline (reference sequence). Here the CDR3 DNA reads TGTGCCAGCAGTTTCGGAGAGAACACTGAAGCTTTCTTT. It specifies CASSFGENTEAFF.